This TCR beta chain derives from a study of healthy donors' naive CD4 and CD8 T cells. There are a few counts of this clonotype. The antigen remains undetermined. Each TCR library used approximately 500 ng of total RNA and a linear amplification protocol. TCRdb fed the reads into MiXCR, producing one record per CDR3 protein. This sample has approximately 180,000 distinct CDR3 sequences, with under 85% found just once. Findings of the study overall: Positive CDR3 charge linked to CD4+ cells, negative to CD8+ cells.

The sequenced sample was naive CD4+ and CD8+ T cells sorted from blood, pooled from several donors. The receptor was derived from a pool of human donors in good health; the sample pools cells from several healthy donors.

The CDR3 region has the DNA TGTGCCAGCAGCTTACAGGGGCCACTGAACACCGGGGAGCTGTTTTTT. Residues: CASSLQGPLNTGELFF. The chain is built from TRBV7-9 and TRBJ2-2; D is possibly TRBD1 (6 bases). V lost 2 bases to trimming and J lost 1 base, with 11 bases between them. The CDR3 has 16 residues. Germline values: CDR1 SEHNR, CDR2 FQNEAQ (reference sequence).